This T cell receptor (beta chain) was identified during a study of blood T cell repertoires in COVID-19. Study details: Sites across the United States, Italy and Spain contributed samples from acute and convalescent COVID-19. Sources were T cells, B-cell-depleted T cells, or PBMCs; the material itself was cDNA or gDNA.

V was shortened by 8 bases and J by 1 base, with 11 bases between the two germline ends. This CDR3 spans 13 amino acids. Per germline, CDR1 MNHEY and CDR2 SMNVEV (reference sequence). This clone was seen only a few times. The table came from immunoSEQ multiplex PCR; TCRdb's copy has only in-frame clones and leaves some out. The repertoire has a few hundred thousand clones, around 85% of them found once; the top ten carry approximately 4%. Participant age was 18 to 89 years, and participants resided in 25 or so US areas. Researchers sorted participants into cohorts using their self-reported clinical history.

The chain uses TRBV27 and TRBJ1-1; D unresolved. The material sequenced was PBMCs or T cells enriched from blood (not recorded which). The TCR was taken from a woman under 40 who had recovered from COVID-19. The CDR3 sequence is CASAPHRNTEAFF. The CDR3 DNA follows: TGTGCCAGCGCCCCTCACAGGAACACTGAAGCTTTCTTT.